The clone carrying this TCR beta chain came up a few times. The data originate from a study of T cells after yellow fever vaccination. TCRdb re-analysed the 5' RACE reads in MiXCR, keeping a single row per CDR3 protein. The sample has 250,000 to 400,000 distinct CDR3 sequences, 3.5% to 4.5% seen once. This receptor was identified in a man between 18 and 29 years old who received the YFV17D yellow fever vaccine. Material: PBMCs, obtained 15 days after the yellow fever booster vaccination.

CDR3 coding DNA: TGTGCCAGCAGCAAAATTGGAACAGGCAATGGGGCCAACGTCCTGACTTTC. Protein: CASSKIGTGNGANVLTF. This rearrangement joins TRBV21-1 to TRBJ2-6; the D call of TRBD1 is as the table states it, not checked on the DNA. TRBV21-1 is shown as a pseudogene. There are 17 residues in the CDR3.